The source of this TCR beta chain is a study of spatial heterogeneity in lung cancer. On the study more broadly: Donors were roughly 70 untreated early-stage non-small cell lung cancer patients. PBMC samples from follow-up, where available, were sequenced a median of around two years after resection. Each time, sequencing found more beta-chain sequences than alpha-chain sequences.

The time point here: blood at routine non-recurrence follow-up after resection. Unsorted tumor, nontumor lung tissue or cryopreserved PBMC supplied the whole RNA. Trimming took 4 bases from V and 14 from J, leaving 15 bases between them. This CDR3 has 13 residues. Each molecule of TCR cDNA was tagged with one unique molecular identifier. TCRdb processed the 5' RACE reads anew with MiXCR; each CDR3 protein has one entry. The table shows about 47,000 distinct CDR3 sequences, with around 7.7% occurring only once. The table lists this clonotype with many counts. The sequence derives from a female donor with early-stage non-small cell lung cancer. The V gene is TRBV12-3 or TRBV12-4, the J gene TRBJ1-6; D is perhaps TRBD1 (5 bases). Sequenced material: PBMCs, taken at follow-up. The CDR3 DNA reads as TGTGCCAGCAGTTCCCTCCAGGGAGGGGCCCTCCACTTT. It yields the protein CASSSLQGGALHF.